Listed here are 16 T cell receptor beta chains from one sample, sequenced in a study of shared clonotypes between healthy human individuals. Libraries were prepared by immunoSEQ multiplex PCR; TCRdb keeps only in-frame clonotypes and omits some of them. The repertoire holds hundreds of thousands of clones, with 55% to 85% as singletons. Sequenced: memory CD4+ T cells sorted from blood. Subset indicated: CD45RA-negative fraction. These receptors were collected from a woman in her thirties in good health.

This sequence joins TRBV7-9 and TRBJ2-2; possibly TRBD1 for D (6 bases). The V gene lost 1 base and the J gene lost 6 bases, with 12 bases spanning the gap. This CDR3 is 15 amino acids long. Germline V gene lookup returns CDR1 SEHNR and CDR2 FQNEAQ (reference sequence). The CDR3 nucleotides read TGTGCCAGCAGCTTAGAGGCAGGGGTGTCCGGGGAGCTGTTTTTT. Translation: CASSLEAGVSGELFF.

The V gene is TRBV6-1, the J gene TRBJ2-7; D may be TRBD2 (6 bases). The germline V and J ends were trimmed by 5 bases and 0 bases, with 11 bases remaining between them. The CDR3 has 14 residues. CDR1 and CDR2 (germline): MNHNS, SASEGT. CDR3 bases: TGTGCCAGCAGTAGGGACTGGAGCTCCTACGAGCAGTACTTC. Translating it yields CASSRDWSSYEQYF.

This chain joins TRBV19 and TRBJ2-2; maybe TRBD2 (5 bases). The germline V and J ends were trimmed by 0 bases and 7 bases, with 12 bases remaining between them. Per germline, CDR1 LNHDA and CDR2 SQIVND (reference sequence). This CDR3 has 15 amino acids. The CDR3 here is CASSIEGLAGGELFF. Here the CDR3 DNA reads TGTGCCAGTAGTATAGAAGGCCTAGCTGGCGGGGAGCTGTTTTTT.

In this sample, this clone turned up once. This rearrangement joins TRBV29-1 to TRBJ2-1, with 12 positions matching TRBD2. This CDR3 has 13 residues. Per germline, CDR1 SQVTM and CDR2 ANQGSEA. V lost 7 bases and J lost 9; bases outside the gene matches: 7. CDR3 nucleotide sequence: TGCAGCGGACTACTAGCGGGAGGCGTTGAGCAGTTCTTC. Translation: CSGLLAGGVEQFF.

The genes are TRBV2 and TRBJ2-1; 10 bases are shared with TRBD2. From germline, CDR1 is SNHLY and CDR2 FYNNEI. This CDR3 contains 17 residues. The junction had 12 bases not matched to a gene; V was cut back by 7 bases and J by 3 bases. The CDR3 sequence is CASTPGIAGGYYNEQFF. Here the CDR3 DNA reads TGTGCCAGCACCCCGGGGATAGCGGGAGGTTACTACAATGAGCAGTTCTTC.

As regards this clone: This sample also contains other DNA sequences that code for the same CDR3. J is TRBJ1-4 and V is TRBV2; weak D call: TRBD1 (5 bases). The CDR3 is 12 amino acids. CDR1 SNHLY and CDR2 FYNNEI come from the germline V gene. Trimming pared 7 bases from V and 8 bases from J, leaving 11 bases between. CDR3 nucleotide sequence: TGTGCCAGCACTAGGGACGACGAAAAACTGTTTTTT. This translates into CASTRDDEKLFF.

This sequence joins TRBV28 and TRBJ2-1; D not resolved. The CDR3 consists of 14 residues. Germline CDR1 MDHEN, CDR2 SYDVKM. Trimming shortened V by 4 bases and J by 0 bases, and 7 bases separated the two germline ends. The CDR3 loop is CASSSASSYNEQFF. The DNA for the CDR3 is TGTGCCAGCAGTTCGGCTAGCTCCTACAATGAGCAGTTCTTC. The whole variable domain, filled in from reference TRBV28 and TRBJ2-1, reads DVKVTQSSRYLVKRTGEKVFLECVQDMDHENMFWYRQDPGLGLRLIYFSYDVKMKEKGDIPEGYSVSREKKERFSLILESASTNQTSMYLCASSSASSYNEQFFGPGTRLTVL.

The chain joins TRBV7-9 to TRBJ1-2, with D hard to call. Germline-derived CDR1 and CDR2 are SEHNR and FQNEAQ (reference sequence). V lost 5 bases and J lost 4, with 20 bases in between. The CDR3 consists of 16 residues. The CDR3 loop reads CASSGTWAGLIYGYTF. In DNA form, the CDR3 reads TGTGCCAGCAGCGGCACTTGGGCAGGATTGATCTATGGCTACACCTTC.

This clone has more than one count but fewer than ten. This chain uses TRBV5-4 with TRBJ2-3; D is tentatively TRBD1 or TRBD2 (6 bases each). Germline CDR1 and CDR2: SGHNT and YYREEE (reference sequence). V lost 4 bases to trimming and J lost 4 bases, with 13 bases between them. CDR3 length: 14 residues. CDR3 sequence (DNA): TGTGCCAGCAGCACAGCGAGGGGGGCAGATACGCAGTATTTT. Its translation: CASSTARGADTQYF.

This chain links TRBV5-1 with TRBJ1-2; D call uncertain. V was pared by 4 bases and J by 6 bases, with 19 bases between. Germline CDR1 and CDR2: SGHRS and YFSETQ. CDR3 length: 15 residues. CDR3 region: CASSVNDPLIDGYTF. The CDR3 bases are TGCGCCAGCAGCGTCAACGACCCGCTCATCGATGGCTACACCTTC.

The chain has TRBV28 and TRBJ1-5; the D gene is possibly TRBD1 (5 bases). The germline gives CDR1 MDHEN, CDR2 SYDVKM. This CDR3 has 15 residues. The V end lost 5 bases, the J end lost 3 bases, and 14 bases lay between the germline ends. The DNA of the CDR3 is TGTGCCAGCAGTATTTGGGGGAGCAACAATCAGCCCCAGCATTTT. Translation: CASSIWGSNNQPQHF.

The CDR3 loop reads CATSSAGHTIYF. Written as DNA, the CDR3 is TGTGCCACCAGTTCTGCGGGGCACACCATATATTTT. This rearrangement joins TRBV15 to TRBJ1-3; TRBD1 might be the D (5 bases). The CDR3 spans 12 residues. CDR1 and CDR2 (germline): LNHNV, YYDKDF (reference sequence). The ends were cut back, 6 bases at V and 8 bases at J, with 11 bases in the middle.

This clone showed up just once. The gene calls are TRBV2 and TRBJ1-5; maybe TRBD1 (5 bases). This CDR3 comprises 14 residues. Germline CDR1 reads SNHLY; CDR2 reads FYNNEI. Trimming left V 7 bases short and J 5 bases short, with 15 bases between. The DNA of the CDR3 is TGTGCCAGCACCACAAACTCGGGGGATCAGCCCCAGCATTTT. Protein product: CASTTNSGDQPQHF.

V gene TRBV18 combines with J gene TRBJ1-5; no definite D call. Germline V gives CDR1 KGHSH, CDR2 LQKENI. The CDR3 spans 13 residues. Trimming removed 3 bases from V and 7 bases from J, with 10 bases in between. The CDR3 DNA reads as TGTGCCAGCTCACCGGGCAGAGGGCAGCCCCAGCATTTT. It encodes CASSPGRGQPQHF. Full variable domain (missing parts from reference TRBV18 and TRBJ1-5): NAGVMQNPRHLVRRRGQEARLRCSPMKGHSHVYWYRQLPEEGLKFMVYLQKENIIDESGMPKERFSAEFPKEGPSILRIQQVVRGDSAAYFCASSPGRGQPQHFGDGTRLSIL.

The V call is TRBV7-8, the J call TRBJ1-1, with D unresolved. V lost 5 bases, J lost 1 base, and 5 bases lay in between. The CDR3 length is 12 residues. The V gene's germline CDR1 is SGHVS and CDR2 FQNEAQ. DNA for the CDR3: TGTGCCAGCAGCCTAAAGAACACTGAAGCTTTCTTT. Encoded protein: CASSLKNTEAFF.

CDR3 sequence (DNA): TGTGCCAGCTCACCAGGCAGGAATCAGCCCCAGCATTTT. It codes for CASSPGRNQPQHF. This chain connects TRBV18 to TRBJ1-5; no clear D. Between the trimmed V and J ends, which lost 2 bases and 4 bases, there was a span of 6 bases. Germline lookup yields CDR1 KGHSH and CDR2 LQKENI. The CDR3 runs 13 residues.